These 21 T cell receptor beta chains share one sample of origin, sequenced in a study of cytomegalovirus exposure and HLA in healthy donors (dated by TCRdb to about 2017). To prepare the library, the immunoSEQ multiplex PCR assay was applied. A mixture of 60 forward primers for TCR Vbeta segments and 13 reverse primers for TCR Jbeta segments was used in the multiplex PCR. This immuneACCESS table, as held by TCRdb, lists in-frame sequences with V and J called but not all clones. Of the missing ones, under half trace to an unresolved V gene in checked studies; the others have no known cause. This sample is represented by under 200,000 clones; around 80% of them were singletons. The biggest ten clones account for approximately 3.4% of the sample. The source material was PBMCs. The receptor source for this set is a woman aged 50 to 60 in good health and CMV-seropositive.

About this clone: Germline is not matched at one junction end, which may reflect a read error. CDR3 sequence: CASSISGTQELSF. For the CDR3, the DNA is TGTGCCAGTAGTATATCTGGGACTCAGGAGTTGAGCTTT. This sequence joins TRBV19 and TRBJ1-1; D is perhaps TRBD1 (5 bases). Looked up from germline, CDR1 is LNHDA and CDR2 is SQIVND (reference sequence). The CDR3 has 13 residues.

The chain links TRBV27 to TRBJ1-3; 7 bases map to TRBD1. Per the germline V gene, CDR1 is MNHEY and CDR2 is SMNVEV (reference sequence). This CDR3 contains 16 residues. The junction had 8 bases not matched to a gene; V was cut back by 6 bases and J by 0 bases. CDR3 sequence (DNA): TGTGCCAGCAGCGAACAGGGGAGGCTCTCTGGAAACACCATATATTTT. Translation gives CASSEQGRLSGNTIYF.

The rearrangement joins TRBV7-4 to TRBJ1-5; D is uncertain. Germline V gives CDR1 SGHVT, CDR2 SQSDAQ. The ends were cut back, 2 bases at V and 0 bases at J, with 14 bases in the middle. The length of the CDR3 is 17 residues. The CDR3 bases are TGTGCCAGCAGCTTATATGGCGGGGTGAATAGCAATCAGCCCCAGCATTTT. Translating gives CASSLYGGVNSNQPQHF.

This CDR3 is CASSLTGVARTIYF. As DNA, the CDR3 is TGTGCCAGCAGCTTAACCGGGGTTGCCCGAACCATATATTTT. The chain links TRBV11-3 to TRBJ1-3; D is undetermined. Germline assignment: CDR1 SGHNT and CDR2 YENEEA. Trimming removed 2 bases from V and 10 bases from J, with 15 bases in between. The CDR3 totals 14 residues.

CDR3: CAWRAGTGSGYGYTF. The CDR3 DNA reads as TGTGCCTGGAGAGCCGGGACAGGGAGCGGCTATGGCTACACCTTC. The chain has TRBV30 and TRBJ1-2; TRBD1 matches at 9 bases. Germline CDR1 and CDR2: GTSNPN and SVGIG (reference sequence). The V and J ends lost 3 bases and 4 bases, in that order; junction bases with no gene match: 9. This CDR3 spans 15 amino acids.

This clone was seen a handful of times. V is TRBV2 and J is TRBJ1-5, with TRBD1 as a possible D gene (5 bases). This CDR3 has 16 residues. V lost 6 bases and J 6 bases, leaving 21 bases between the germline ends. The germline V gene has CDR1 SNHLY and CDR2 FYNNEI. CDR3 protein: CASSASGGIASQPQHF. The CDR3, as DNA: TGTGCCAGCAGCGCCTCGGGGGGGATAGCAAGTCAGCCCCAGCATTTT. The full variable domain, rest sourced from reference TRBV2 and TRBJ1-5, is EPEVTQTPSHQVTQMGQEVILRCVPISNHLYFYWYRQILGQKVEFLVSFYNNEISEKSEIFDDQFSVERPDGSNFTLKIRSTKLEDSAMYFCASSASGGIASQPQHFGDGTRLSIL.

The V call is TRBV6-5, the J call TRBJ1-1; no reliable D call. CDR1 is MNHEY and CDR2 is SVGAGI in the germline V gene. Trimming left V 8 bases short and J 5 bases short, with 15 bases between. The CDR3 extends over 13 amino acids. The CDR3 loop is CASEPPTKTEAFF. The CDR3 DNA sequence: TGTGCCAGCGAGCCCCCCACCAAAACTGAAGCTTTCTTT.

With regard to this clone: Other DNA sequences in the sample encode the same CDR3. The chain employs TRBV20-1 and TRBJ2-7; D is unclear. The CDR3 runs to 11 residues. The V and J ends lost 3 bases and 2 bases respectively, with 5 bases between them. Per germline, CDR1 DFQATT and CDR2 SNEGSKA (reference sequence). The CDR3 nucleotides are TGCAGTGCTAGGGCCGCCTACGAGCAGTACTTC. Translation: CSARAAYEQYF.

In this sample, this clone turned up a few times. The CDR3 DNA reads TGTGCCAGCAGCGTAGATGAGGGTTCCGATGAAAAACTGTTTTTT. Its protein is CASSVDEGSDEKLFF. The rearrangement links TRBV9 to TRBJ1-4, with no clear D. V was trimmed by 0 bases and J by 6 bases, leaving 12 bases between them. This CDR3 has 15 amino acids. CDR1 SGDLS and CDR2 YYNGEE come from the germline V gene.

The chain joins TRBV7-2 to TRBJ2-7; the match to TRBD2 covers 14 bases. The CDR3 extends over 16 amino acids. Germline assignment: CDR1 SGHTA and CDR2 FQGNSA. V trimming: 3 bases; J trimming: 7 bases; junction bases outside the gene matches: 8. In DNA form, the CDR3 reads TGTGCCAGCAGCTTTCTGGGACTAGCGGGAGCGTTTGAGCAGTACTTC. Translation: CASSFLGLAGAFEQYF.

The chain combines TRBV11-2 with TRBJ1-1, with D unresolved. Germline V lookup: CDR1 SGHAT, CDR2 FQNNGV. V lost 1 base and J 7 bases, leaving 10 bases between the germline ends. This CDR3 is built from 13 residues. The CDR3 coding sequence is TGTGCCAGCAGCTTAGTAAACAGATTTGAAGCTTTCTTT. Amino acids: CASSLVNRFEAFF.

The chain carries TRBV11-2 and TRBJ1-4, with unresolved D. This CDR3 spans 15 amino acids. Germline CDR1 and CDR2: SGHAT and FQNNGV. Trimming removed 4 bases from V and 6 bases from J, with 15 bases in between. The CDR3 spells CASSSRGGLDEKLFF. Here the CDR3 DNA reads TGTGCCAGCAGCTCACGGGGAGGCTTGGATGAAAAACTGTTTTTT.

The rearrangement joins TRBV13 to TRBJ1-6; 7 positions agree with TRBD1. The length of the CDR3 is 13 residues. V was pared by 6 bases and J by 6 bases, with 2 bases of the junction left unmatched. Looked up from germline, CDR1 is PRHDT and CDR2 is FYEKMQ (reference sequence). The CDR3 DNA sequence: TGTGCCAGCAGGGGGACAGCTAATTCACCCCTCCACTTT. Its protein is CASRGTANSPLHF.

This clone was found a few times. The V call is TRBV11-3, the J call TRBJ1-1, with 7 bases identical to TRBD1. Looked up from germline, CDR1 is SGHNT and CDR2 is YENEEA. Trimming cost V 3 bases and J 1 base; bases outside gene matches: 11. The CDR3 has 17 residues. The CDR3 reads CASSFGVTGDGNTEAFF. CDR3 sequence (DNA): TGTGCCAGCAGCTTTGGGGTTACAGGGGACGGGAACACTGAAGCTTTCTTT. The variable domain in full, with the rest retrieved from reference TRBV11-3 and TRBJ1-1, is EAGVVQSPRYKIIEKKQPVAFWCNPISGHNTLYWYLQNLGQGPELLIRYENEEAVDDSQLPKDRFSAERLKGVDSTLKIQPAELGDSAVYLCASSFGVTGDGNTEAFFGQGTRLTVV.

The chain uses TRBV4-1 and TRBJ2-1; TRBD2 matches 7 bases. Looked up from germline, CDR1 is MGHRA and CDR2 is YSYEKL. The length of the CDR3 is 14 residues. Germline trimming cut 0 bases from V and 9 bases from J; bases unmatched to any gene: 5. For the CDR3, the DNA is TGCGCCAGCAGCCAAGATTGGACTAGAGGTGAGCAGTTCTTC. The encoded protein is CASSQDWTRGEQFF.

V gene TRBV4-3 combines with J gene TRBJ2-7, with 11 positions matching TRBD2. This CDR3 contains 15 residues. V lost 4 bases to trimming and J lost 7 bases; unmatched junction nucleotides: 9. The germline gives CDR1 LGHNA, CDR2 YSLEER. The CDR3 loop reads CASSPGTSGAREQYF. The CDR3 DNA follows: TGCGCCAGCAGCCCAGGGACTAGCGGTGCTCGGGAGCAGTACTTC.

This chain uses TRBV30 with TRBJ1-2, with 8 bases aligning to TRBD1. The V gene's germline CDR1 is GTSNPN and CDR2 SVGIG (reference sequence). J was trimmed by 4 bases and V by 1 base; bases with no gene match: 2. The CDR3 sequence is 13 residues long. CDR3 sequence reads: CAWSGTGGYGYTF. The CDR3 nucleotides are TGTGCCTGGAGTGGCACAGGGGGCTATGGCTACACCTTC.

The CDR3 coding sequence is TGTGCCAGCAGCCCCCCCCAGCGGGCTAGCACAGATACGCAGTATTTT. Translation gives CASSPPQRASTDTQYF. This chain links TRBV5-4 with TRBJ2-3, with D perhaps TRBD2 (6 bases). Per the germline V gene, CDR1 is SGHNT and CDR2 is YYREEE (reference sequence). CDR3 length: 16 amino acids. Trimming shortened V by 4 bases and J by 0 bases, and 15 bases separated the two germline ends.

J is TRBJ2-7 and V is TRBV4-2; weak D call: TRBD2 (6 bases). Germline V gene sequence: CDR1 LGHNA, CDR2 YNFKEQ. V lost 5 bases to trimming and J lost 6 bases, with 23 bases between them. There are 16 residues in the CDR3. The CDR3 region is CASSWGEKEGQGEQYF. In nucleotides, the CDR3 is TGTGCCAGCAGCTGGGGGGAGAAGGAGGGGCAAGGCGAGCAGTACTTC.

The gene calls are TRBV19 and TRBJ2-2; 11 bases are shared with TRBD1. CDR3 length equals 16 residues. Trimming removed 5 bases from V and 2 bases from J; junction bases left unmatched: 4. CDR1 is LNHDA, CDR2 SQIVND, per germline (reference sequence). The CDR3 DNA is TGTGCCAGTAGTGGAGGGACAGGGGGAAACACCGGGGAGCTGTTTTTT. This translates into CASSGGTGGNTGELFF.

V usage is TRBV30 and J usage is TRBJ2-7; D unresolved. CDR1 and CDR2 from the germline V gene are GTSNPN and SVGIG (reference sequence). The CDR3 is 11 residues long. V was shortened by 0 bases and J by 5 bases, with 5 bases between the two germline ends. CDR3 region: CAWSVQHEQYF. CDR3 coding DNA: TGTGCCTGGAGTGTACAACACGAGCAGTACTTC.